What follows are 8 T cell receptor beta chains derived from one specimen sequenced in a study of T cell responses to AZD1222 COVID-19 vaccine. Sequencing was performed with immunoSEQ multiplex PCR; in TCRdb, only in-frame clones are kept and a portion is missing. Of under 200,000 clones listed, more than 75% are singletons. The material was peripheral blood, obtained 28 days after the second AZD1222 dose. The receptor source for this set is an adult who received the AZD1222 COVID-19 vaccine.

The chain uses TRBV6-5 and TRBJ1-2; perhaps TRBD1 as D (5 bases). Germline assignment: CDR1 MNHEY and CDR2 SVGAGI. V lost 2 bases, J lost 4 bases, and 8 bases lay in between. The CDR3 spans 13 residues. CDR3 protein: CASSYGTVYGYTF. In DNA form, the CDR3 reads TGTGCCAGCAGTTACGGGACGGTCTATGGCTACACCTTC.

V usage is TRBV7-9 and J usage is TRBJ1-3, with unresolved D. CDR1 SEHNR and CDR2 FQNEAQ come from the germline V gene (reference sequence). The CDR3 covers 15 residues. The V and J ends lost 8 bases and 0 bases respectively, with 14 bases between them. The CDR3 here is CASPAPRSSGNTIYF. The DNA of the CDR3 is TGTGCCAGCCCCGCTCCTAGAAGCTCTGGAAACACCATATATTTT.

This clone showed up just once. The rearrangement joins TRBV30 to TRBJ1-5; D may be TRBD1 (6 bases). V gave up 0 bases and J gave up 10 bases, with 13 bases separating them. The CDR3 consists of 13 residues. Per germline, CDR1 GTSNPN and CDR2 SVGIG (reference sequence). CDR3 DNA sequence: TGTGCCTGGAGTGTAATCGGGGGCGATCCCCAGCATTTT. Translation: CAWSVIGGDPQHF.

This chain connects TRBV2 to TRBJ1-3; D gene ambiguous. The V end was cut by 1 base, the J end by 3 bases, with 13 bases between. From germline, CDR1 is SNHLY and CDR2 FYNNEI. The CDR3 has 16 amino acids. CDR3 bases: TGTGCCAGCAGTGAAGGAGGTCGAACTGGTGGAAACACCATATATTTT. It specifies CASSEGGRTGGNTIYF.

The sample holds a few counts of this clone. V usage is TRBV2 and J usage is TRBJ1-1; D not certain. CDR1 is SNHLY, CDR2 FYNNEI, per germline. V dropped 4 bases and J dropped 3 bases, with 9 bases sitting between them. The CDR3 is 13 residues long. CDR3 in amino acids: CASSGESDTEAFF. In nucleotides, the CDR3 is TGTGCCAGCAGTGGTGAATCGGACACTGAAGCTTTCTTT.

This clone appeared a single time. The same CDR3 can be traced to other DNA sequences in this sample. V is TRBV5-1 and J is TRBJ1-1; the D is unclear. The ends were cut back, 0 bases at V and 1 base at J, with 4 bases in the middle. CDR3 length: 13 amino acids. Germline values: CDR1 SGHRS, CDR2 YFSETQ. The CDR3 reads CASSLVANTEAFF. The CDR3 DNA reads TGCGCCAGCAGCTTGGTGGCGAACACTGAAGCTTTCTTT.

The chain has TRBV18 and TRBJ2-1; the match to TRBD2 covers 14 bases. Germline-derived CDR1 and CDR2 are KGHSH and LQKENI. This CDR3 is 15 amino acids long. V was clipped by 6 bases and J by 8 bases; unmatched bases: 6. In nucleotides, the CDR3 is TGTGCCAGCTCGCCGACTAGCGGGGGGGCATATGAGCAGTTCTTC. Translation: CASSPTSGGAYEQFF. The full variable domain, with the rest looked up from reference TRBV18 and TRBJ2-1, is NAGVMQNPRHLVRRRGQEARLRCSPMKGHSHVYWYRQLPEEGLKFMVYLQKENIIDESGMPKERFSAEFPKEGPSILRIQQVVRGDSAAYFCASSPTSGGAYEQFFGPGTRLTVL.

The V gene is TRBV7-2, the J gene TRBJ1-1, with D unresolved. The germline CDR1 and CDR2 sequences are SGHTA and FQGNSA. The CDR3 totals 13 residues. V was pared by 1 base and J by 1 base, with 4 bases between. CDR3 loop: CASSLVGNTEAFF. CDR3 nucleotide sequence: TGTGCCAGCAGCTTAGTTGGGAACACTGAAGCTTTCTTT.